Following are 18 T cell receptor beta chains from one sample sequenced in a study of cytomegalovirus exposure and HLA in healthy donors. PCR involved 60 Vbeta and 13 Jbeta primers. Sequencing was performed with immunoSEQ multiplex PCR; in TCRdb, only in-frame clones are kept and a portion is missing. The data hold tens of thousands of clones, with about 75% observed a single time. Sequencing used PBMCs. The source of these receptors is a man aged 35-49 years in good health and CMV-seronegative.

In DNA form, the CDR3 reads TGTGCCAGCAGTTTCGTGGGGGCCAACTATGGCTACACCTTC. Amino acid sequence: CASSFVGANYGYTF. The chain links TRBV28 to TRBJ1-2; D may be TRBD1 (6 bases). Per germline, CDR1 MDHEN and CDR2 SYDVKM. The CDR3 runs 14 residues. V was clipped by 3 bases and J by 2 bases, with 10 bases between them.

This chain links TRBV29-1 with TRBJ2-2; D remains unclear. CDR1 and CDR2 (germline): SQVTM, ANQGSEA. Trimming left V 5 bases short and J 5 bases short, with 6 bases between. This CDR3 contains 11 residues. For the CDR3, the DNA is TGCAGCGTTCATTTGACCGGGGAGCTGTTTTTT. Translation: CSVHLTGELFF.

CDR3 in amino acids: CASSLESGLAYEQYF. CDR3 coding DNA: TGTGCCAGCAGCTTAGAATCCGGCCTAGCCTACGAGCAGTACTTC. The V gene is TRBV7-9, the J gene TRBJ2-7; no firm D call. Trimming pared 1 base from V and 2 bases from J, leaving 12 bases between. The CDR3 spans 15 residues. The V gene's germline CDR1 is SEHNR and CDR2 FQNEAQ (reference sequence).

The chain combines TRBV7-6 with TRBJ2-1; TRBD2 matches 14 bases. Germline CDR1 is SGHVS and CDR2 is FNYEAQ. This CDR3 has 17 amino acids. The V gene end was trimmed by 1 base and the J gene end by 9 bases; junction bases not matched to a gene: 8. CDR3 nucleotide sequence: TGTGCCAGCAGCTTAGAGAGTCGACTAGCGGGAGGGGTTGAGCAGTTCTTC. Its protein product is CASSLESRLAGGVEQFF.

This clone was recorded only once. This chain uses TRBV2 with TRBJ2-7; D is possibly TRBD1 (5 bases). Germline values: CDR1 SNHLY, CDR2 FYNNEI. This CDR3 is 14 amino acids long. V was clipped by 4 bases and J by 7 bases, with 17 bases between them. The CDR3 DNA reads TGTGCCAGCAGTGGAGTCAGGGAAGAGCTGGAGCAGTACTTC. Protein sequence: CASSGVREELEQYF.

This chain connects TRBV5-6 to TRBJ1-4; D unclear. The CDR3 is 15 amino acids. Germline V lookup: CDR1 SGHDT, CDR2 YYEEEE. V gave up 2 bases and J gave up 8 bases, with 16 bases separating them. The CDR3 is CASSLPPGSGEKLFF. CDR3 DNA: TGTGCCAGCAGCTTACCCCCTGGGAGTGGGGAAAAACTGTTTTTT.

The chain has TRBV28 and TRBJ1-1; D gene unclear. Deletions cut 5 bases from V and 0 bases from J, with 13 bases between. The CDR3 has 15 amino acids. Germline V gene data show CDR1 as MDHEN and CDR2 as SYDVKM. CDR3 amino acids: CASSIVRRVNTEAFF. The CDR3 bases are TGTGCCAGCAGTATAGTACGGAGGGTGAACACTGAAGCTTTCTTT.

This clone has only one observation. The gene calls are TRBV7-9 and TRBJ2-7, with a tentative D call TRBD1 (6 bases). V was trimmed by 5 bases and J by 0 bases, leaving 17 bases between them. Germline CDR1 reads SEHNR; CDR2 reads FQNEAQ (reference sequence). CDR3 size: 16 residues. CDR3 in amino acids: CASSHPGHSGSYEQYF. DNA for the CDR3: TGTGCCAGCAGCCACCCGGGACACTCGGGCTCCTACGAGCAGTACTTC.

The J gene is TRBJ1-6, the V gene TRBV5-1, with unresolved D. The CDR3 extends over 12 amino acids. Germline V gene lookup returns CDR1 SGHRS and CDR2 YFSETQ. The V end lost 4 bases, the J end lost 12 bases, and 11 bases lay between the germline ends. The CDR3 reads CASSLVTEPLHF. CDR3 DNA: TGCGCCAGCAGCCTCGTCACAGAACCCCTCCACTTT.

The genes are TRBV5-1 and TRBJ1-5; D is unresolved. Trimming removed 5 bases at V and 3 bases at J, with 18 bases between. Germline V gene sequence: CDR1 SGHRS, CDR2 YFSETQ. This CDR3 region has 16 residues. In nucleotides, the CDR3 is TGCGCCAGCAGATTATCTCCGGCAGGTTTCAATCAGCCCCAGCATTTT. Its protein product is CASRLSPAGFNQPQHF.

The chain combines TRBV6-1 with TRBJ2-1; TRBD1 might be the D (6 bases). The CDR3 is 18 residues long. With 2 bases removed from V and 0 bases from J, the gap between germline ends came to 17 bases. CDR1 and CDR2 from the germline V gene are MNHNS and SASEGT. The CDR3 region is CASSETGRGRGSYNEQFF. CDR3 nucleotide sequence: TGTGCCAGCAGTGAAACTGGTCGGGGCAGGGGCTCCTACAATGAGCAGTTCTTC.

The chain uses TRBV19 and TRBJ2-7; no reliable D call. Germline CDR1 LNHDA, CDR2 SQIVND (reference sequence). CDR3 length equals 14 residues. V gave up 10 bases and J gave up 3 bases, with 19 bases separating them. The CDR3 bases are TGTGCCACAGCGTCCGGGTCCATCCGCTACGAGCAGTACTTC. Translation gives CATASGSIRYEQYF.

This clone was detected only once. The chain joins TRBV6-5 to TRBJ1-1; D not resolved. Trimming removed 6 bases at V and 0 bases at J, with 11 bases between. CDR3 length equals 14 residues. From germline, CDR1 is MNHEY and CDR2 SVGAGI. In DNA, the CDR3 is TGTGCCAGCAGGCGAAATACTATGAACACTGAAGCTTTCTTT. Translating it yields CASRRNTMNTEAFF.

The V gene is TRBV2, the J gene TRBJ2-7; possible D gene TRBD1, 6 bases. The CDR3 contains 14 residues. The germline V and J ends were trimmed by 2 bases and 4 bases, with 12 bases remaining between them. CDR1 is SNHLY, CDR2 FYNNEI, per germline. The DNA of the CDR3 is TGTGCCAGCAGTGAAACAGGGATGGATTACGAGCAGTACTTC. Amino acids: CASSETGMDYEQYF. Variable domain in full (rest from reference TRBV2 and TRBJ2-7): EPEVTQTPSHQVTQMGQEVILRCVPISNHLYFYWYRQILGQKVEFLVSFYNNEISEKSEIFDDQFSVERPDGSNFTLKIRSTKLEDSAMYFCASSETGMDYEQYFGPGTRLTVT.

The V call is TRBV6-1, the J call TRBJ2-3; no firm D call. Trimming removed 8 bases from V and 3 bases from J, with 6 bases in between. Germline CDR1 reads MNHNS; CDR2 reads SASEGT. This CDR3 comprises 11 residues. CDR3 in amino acids: CASCVTDTQYF. Written as DNA, the CDR3 is TGTGCCAGCTGCGTGACAGATACGCAGTATTTT.

The V and J genes are TRBV29-1 and TRBJ1-1, with TRBD1 matching 9 bases. CDR3 length: 16 amino acids. Trimming removed 7 bases from V and 0 bases from J; junction bases left unmatched: 12. CDR1 and CDR2 from the germline V gene are SQVTM and ANQGSEA. The CDR3 bases are TGCAGCGCCAGAGGGGGACAGGGATCGATGAACACTGAAGCTTTCTTT. Amino acids: CSARGGQGSMNTEAFF.

This clone was detected a few times. The rearrangement joins TRBV9 to TRBJ2-7, with no clear D. The CDR3 runs to 14 residues. V dropped 0 bases and J dropped 0 bases, with 7 bases sitting between them. Germline V CDR1 and CDR2: SGDLS, YYNGEE. The DNA of the CDR3 is TGTGCCAGCAGCGTAGGAGCACCCTCCTACGAGCAGTACTTC. Amino acids: CASSVGAPSYEQYF.

This clone has only a few counts. The CDR3 sequence: CASSLSVIYGYTF. For the CDR3, the DNA is TGTGCCAGCAGTTTATCGGTGATATATGGCTACACCTTC. The rearrangement joins TRBV28 to TRBJ1-2; D gene unclear. The V and J ends lost 1 base and 5 bases respectively, with 8 bases between them. Germline V gene data show CDR1 as MDHEN and CDR2 as SYDVKM. The CDR3 contains 13 residues.